Here is one T cell receptor (beta chain) with its context. The antigen is undetermined. This sample is drawn from a study of cytotoxic CD8 clonotypes in ibrutinib-treated CLL. Whole-study results and caveats: Clonality (at baseline) was higher than in age-matched healthy donors and tracked circulating CD8+ T-cell counts. Clonality increased at ibrutinib response and stayed stable in sustained remission. At progression, however, it fell back toward baseline.

Target depth was 1 in 200,000 to 1 in 1 million T cells, about 10x per clonotype. TCRdb's copy holds only in-frame clones and misses some; the assay was immunoSEQ multiplex PCR. The sample has 33,000 or so clones, around 53% seen once. This CDR3 has 15 residues. Germline V lookup: CDR1 KGHSH, CDR2 LQKENI. Trimming stripped 2 bases from V and 3 bases from J, with 13 bases between. The V and J genes are TRBV18 and TRBJ1-1, with unresolved D. The sequencing here drew on PBMCs, taken before ibrutinib treatment. This TCR was sampled from a human donor with chronic lymphocytic leukemia. The CDR3 protein is CASSPDPGGDTEAFF. The CDR3 region has the DNA TGTGCCAGCTCACCAGACCCGGGTGGGGACACTGAAGCTTTCTTT.